The sequence of this T cell receptor beta chain was determined in a study of T cell changes during pregnancy in multiple sclerosis. The CDR3 runs to 14 residues. With 7 bases removed from V and 4 bases from J, the gap between germline ends came to 16 bases. Germline V gene sequence: CDR1 MRHNA, CDR2 SNTAGT. Method: immunoSEQ multiplex PCR; TCRdb's copy keeps in-frame clones and lacks some. The table includes roughly 100,000 clones, around 90% detected once. The receptor's source is a female donor with multiple sclerosis, enrolled in a pregnancy study. The rearrangement uses TRBV6-4 and TRBJ2-5, with TRBD2 as a possible D gene (5 bases). Specimen: peripheral blood, collected before pregnancy. CDR3: CASIREGGGETQYF. The CDR3 nucleotides read TGTGCCAGCATTAGAGAGGGCGGCGGAGAGACCCAGTACTTC.